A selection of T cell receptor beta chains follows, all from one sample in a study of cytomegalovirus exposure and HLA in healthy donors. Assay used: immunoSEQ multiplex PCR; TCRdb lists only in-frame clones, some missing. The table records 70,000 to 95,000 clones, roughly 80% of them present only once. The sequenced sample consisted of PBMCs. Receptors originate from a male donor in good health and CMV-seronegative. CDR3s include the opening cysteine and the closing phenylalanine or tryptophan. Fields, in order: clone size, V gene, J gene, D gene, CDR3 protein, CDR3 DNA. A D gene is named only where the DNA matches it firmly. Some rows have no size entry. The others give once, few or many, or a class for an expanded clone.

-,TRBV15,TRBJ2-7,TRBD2,CATSHGTSGRGYEQYF,TGTGCCACCTCTCACGGGACTAGCGGGCGAGGGTACGAGCAGTACTTC
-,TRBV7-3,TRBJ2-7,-,CASSLRGDTYEQYF,TGTGCCAGCAGCTTAAGGGGAGATACCTACGAGCAGTACTTC
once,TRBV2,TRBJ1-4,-,CASSEQGVVNEKLFF,TGTGCCAGCAGTGAACAAGGGGTTGTTAATGAAAAACTGTTTTTT
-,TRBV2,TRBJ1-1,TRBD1,CASSEAIGTGLNTEAFF,TGTGCCAGCAGTGAGGCAATTGGGACAGGGCTGAACACTGAAGCTTTCTTT
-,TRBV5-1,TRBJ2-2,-,CASSLELVGTGELFF,TGCGCCAGCAGCTTGGAGTTAGTCGGCACCGGGGAGCTGTTTTTT
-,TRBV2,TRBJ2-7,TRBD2,CASSSGGADYEQYF,TGTGCCAGCAGTAGCGGGGGGGCCGACTACGAGCAGTACTTC
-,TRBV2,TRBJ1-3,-,CASSERGGDLTGNTIYF,TGTGCCAGCAGTGAGAGGGGGGGGGACCTCACTGGAAACACCATATATTTT
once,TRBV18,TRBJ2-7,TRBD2,CASSPSLAGDSEQYF,TGTGCCAGCTCACCCAGTCTAGCGGGGGACTCCGAGCAGTACTTC
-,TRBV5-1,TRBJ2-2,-,CASTVGGDLTGELFF,TGCGCCAGCACCGTCGGCGGGGATCTCACCGGGGAGCTGTTTTTT
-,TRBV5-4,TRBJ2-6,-,CASSIDSYSGANVLTF,TGTGCCAGCAGCATCGACAGTTACTCTGGGGCCAACGTCCTGACTTTC
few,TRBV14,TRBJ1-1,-,CASSPTGANTEAFF,TGTGCCAGCAGCCCGACAGGAGCGAACACTGAAGCTTTCTTT
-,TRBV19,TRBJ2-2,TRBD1,CASSTTVRGRMTGELFF,TGTGCCAGTAGTACTACGGTCAGGGGGCGTATGACCGGGGAGCTGTTTTTT
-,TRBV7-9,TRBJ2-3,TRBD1,CASSLLPGQITDTQYF,TGTGCCAGCAGCTTATTACCGGGACAGATCACAGATACGCAGTATTTT
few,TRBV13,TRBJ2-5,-,CASSWERETQYF,TGTGCCAGCAGCTGGGAGAGGGAGACCCAGTACTTC
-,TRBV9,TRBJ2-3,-,CASTSGPGDTQYF,TGTGCCAGCACGAGCGGGCCGGGAGATACGCAGTATTTT
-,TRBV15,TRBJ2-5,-,CATSRRLGARETQYF,TGTGCCACCAGCAGAAGATTGGGGGCACGGGAGACCCAGTACTTC